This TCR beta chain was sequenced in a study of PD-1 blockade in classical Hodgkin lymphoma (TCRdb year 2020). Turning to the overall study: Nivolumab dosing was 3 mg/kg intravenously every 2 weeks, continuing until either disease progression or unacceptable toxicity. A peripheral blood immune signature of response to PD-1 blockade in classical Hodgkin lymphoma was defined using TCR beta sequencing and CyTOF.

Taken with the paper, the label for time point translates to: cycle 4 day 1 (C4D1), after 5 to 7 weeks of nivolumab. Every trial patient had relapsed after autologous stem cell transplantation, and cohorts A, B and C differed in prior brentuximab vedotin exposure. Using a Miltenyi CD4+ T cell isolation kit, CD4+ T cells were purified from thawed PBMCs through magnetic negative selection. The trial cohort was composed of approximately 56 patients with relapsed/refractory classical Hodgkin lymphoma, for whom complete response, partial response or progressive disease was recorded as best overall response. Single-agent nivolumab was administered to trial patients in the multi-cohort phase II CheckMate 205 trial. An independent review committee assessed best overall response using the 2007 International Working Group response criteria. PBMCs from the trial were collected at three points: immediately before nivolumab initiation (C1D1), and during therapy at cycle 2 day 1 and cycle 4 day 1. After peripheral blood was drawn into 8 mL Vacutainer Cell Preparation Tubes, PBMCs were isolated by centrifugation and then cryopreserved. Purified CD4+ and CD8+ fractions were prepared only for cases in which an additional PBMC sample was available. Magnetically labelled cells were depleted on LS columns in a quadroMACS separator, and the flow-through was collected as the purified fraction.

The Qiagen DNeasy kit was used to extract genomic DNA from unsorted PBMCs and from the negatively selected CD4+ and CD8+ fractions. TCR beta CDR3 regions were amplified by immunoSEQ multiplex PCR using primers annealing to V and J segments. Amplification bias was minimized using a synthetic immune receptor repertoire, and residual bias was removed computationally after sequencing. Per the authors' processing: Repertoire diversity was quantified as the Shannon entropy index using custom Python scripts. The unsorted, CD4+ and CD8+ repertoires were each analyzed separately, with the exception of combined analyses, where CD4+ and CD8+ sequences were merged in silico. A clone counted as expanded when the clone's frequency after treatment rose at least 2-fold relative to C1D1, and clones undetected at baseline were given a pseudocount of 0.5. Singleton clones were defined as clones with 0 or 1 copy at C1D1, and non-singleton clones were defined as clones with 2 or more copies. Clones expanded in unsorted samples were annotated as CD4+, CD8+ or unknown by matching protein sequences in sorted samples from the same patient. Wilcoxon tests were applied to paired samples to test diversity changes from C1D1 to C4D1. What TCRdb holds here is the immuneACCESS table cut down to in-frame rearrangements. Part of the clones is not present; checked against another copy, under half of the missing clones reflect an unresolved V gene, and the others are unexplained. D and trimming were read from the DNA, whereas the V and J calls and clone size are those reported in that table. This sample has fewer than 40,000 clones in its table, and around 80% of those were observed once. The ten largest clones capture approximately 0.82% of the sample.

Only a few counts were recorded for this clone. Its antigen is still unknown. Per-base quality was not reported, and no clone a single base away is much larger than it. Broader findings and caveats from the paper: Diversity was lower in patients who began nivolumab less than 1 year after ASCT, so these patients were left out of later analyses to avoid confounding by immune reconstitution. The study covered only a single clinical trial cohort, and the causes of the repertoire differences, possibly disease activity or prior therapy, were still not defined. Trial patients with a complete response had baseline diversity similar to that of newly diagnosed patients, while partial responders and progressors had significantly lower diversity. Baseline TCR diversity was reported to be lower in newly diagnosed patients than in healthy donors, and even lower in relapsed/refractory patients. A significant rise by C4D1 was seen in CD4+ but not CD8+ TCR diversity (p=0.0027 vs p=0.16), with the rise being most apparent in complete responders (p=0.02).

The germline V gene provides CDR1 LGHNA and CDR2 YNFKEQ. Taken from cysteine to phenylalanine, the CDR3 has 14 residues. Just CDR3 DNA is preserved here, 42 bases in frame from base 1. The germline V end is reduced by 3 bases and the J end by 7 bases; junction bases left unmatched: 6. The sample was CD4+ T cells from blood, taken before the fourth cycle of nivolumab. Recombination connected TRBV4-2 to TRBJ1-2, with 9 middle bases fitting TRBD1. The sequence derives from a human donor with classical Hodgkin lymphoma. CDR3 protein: CASSQEGQGPGYTF. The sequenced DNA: TGTGCCAGCAGCCAGGAAGGACAGGGGCCTGGCTACACCTTC.